The clone carrying this TCR beta chain was observed a few times. The data belong to a study of human T cells and chemical hapten exposure. The time point here: patch test 2, 6 weeks after DPC sensitization. Treatment given: therapeutic diphenylcyclopropenone sensitization with weekly scalp DPC. Germline values: CDR1 SGHAT, CDR2 FQDESV (reference sequence). The CDR3 consists of 14 residues. V lost 1 base to trimming and J lost 4 bases, with 9 bases between them. TCRdb independently ran MiXCR on the RACE reads; one entry per CDR3 protein. The data contain tens of thousands of distinct CDR3 sequences, about a tenth of them singletons.

The TCR sequence derives from a woman between 45 and 65 years old with alopecia areata. Some clones in this sample may be carry-over from other donors' samples. The specimen comprised whole blood, sampled in connection with sensitization to the hapten diphenylcyclopropenone (DPC). The V call is TRBV11-1, the J call TRBJ2-3; tentatively, D is TRBD1 or TRBD2 (5 bases each). For the CDR3, the DNA is TGTGCCAGCAGCTTAGATCCGGGACCAGATACGCAGTATTTT. Amino acid sequence: CASSLDPGPDTQYF. Full variable domain (missing parts from reference TRBV11-1 and TRBJ2-3): EAEVAQSPRYKITEKSQAVAFWCDPISGHATLYWYRQILGQGPELLVQFQDESVVDDSQLPKDRFSAERLKGVDSTLKIQPAELGDSAMYLCASSLDPGPDTQYFGPGTRLTVL.